This is a list of T cell receptor beta chains from one sample in a study of blood T cell repertoires in COVID-19. Libraries were prepared by immunoSEQ multiplex PCR; TCRdb keeps only in-frame clonotypes and omits some of them. The sample lists 270,000 or so clones, under 90% seen once, with around 2.9% in the top ten. Sample: peripheral blood. Receptor source: a woman aged 55 to 70 with active or convalescent COVID-19. The CDR3 runs from the conserved cysteine through the conserved F or W. A D gene is named only where the DNA matches it firmly. Size tells how often a clone was seen (once, few, many) or the class of an expanded clone, and some rows leave it out.

>TRBV11-3|-|-|13|TRBJ2-3
TGTGCCAGCAGTCGGGGACTGACAGATACGCAGTATTTT
CASSRGLTDTQYF
>TRBV6-5|-|-|14|TRBJ2-1
TGTGCCAGCACCGGGGGGCGCACCTACAATGAGCAGTTCTTC
CASTGGRTYNEQFF
>TRBV30|-|-|14|TRBJ1-6
TGTGCCTGGAGTGTCGAGATGTGGAATTCACCCCTCCACTTT
CAWSVEMWNSPLHF
>TRBV3-1/TRBV3-2|-|TRBD1|14|TRBJ1-2
TGTGCCAGCAGTCGGACAGGGGGTAACTATGGCTACACCTTC
CASSRTGGNYGYTF
>TRBV7-3|-|-|15|TRBJ2-5
TGTGCCAGCAGCTTATATGGGCTGGCTGGGGAGACCCAGTACTTC
CASSLYGLAGETQYF
>TRBV7-9|-|TRBD2|16|TRBJ2-7
TGTGCCAGCAGCACCGGAGCGGGGGTTTACTCCAACGAGCAGTACTTC
CASSTGAGVYSNEQYF
>TRBV12-5|-|-|15|TRBJ2-3
TGTGCTAGTGGCCAAGGGGGGACAGACACAGATACGCAGTATTTT
CASGQGGTDTDTQYF
>TRBV18|-|-|16|TRBJ2-7
TGTGCCAGCTCACCGTTCGGGGCAGGGGGAGGTTACGAGCAGTACTTC
CASSPFGAGGGYEQYF
>TRBV29-1|-|TRBD1|16|TRBJ1-2
TGCAGCGTTGAGGGGGGCAAGGACAGGGGAAACTATGGCTACACCTTC
CSVEGGKDRGNYGYTF
>TRBV29-1|-|-|12|TRBJ1-3
TGCAGCGTGCGGGAATCTGGAAACACCATATATTTT
CSVRESGNTIYF
>TRBV4-2|-|-|15|TRBJ1-2
TGTGCCAGCAGCCAAGATGGGGGGAGGGACTATGGCTACACCTTC
CASSQDGGRDYGYTF
>TRBV10-3|-|TRBD1|16|TRBJ2-2
TGTGCCATCAGTGGGACACAGGGGGTGGCGGCCGGGGAGCTGTTTTTT
CAISGTQGVAAGELFF
>TRBV5-8|once|TRBD1|16|TRBJ2-3
TGTGCCAGCAGCCCGTTCGGGACAGGGGGTTCAGATACGCAGTATTTT
CASSPFGTGGSDTQYF
>TRBV2|-|TRBD1|11|TRBJ2-7
TGTGCCGGAACAGGGGCCTACGAGCAGTACTTC
CAGTGAYEQYF
>TRBV5-1|-|TRBD1|15|TRBJ1-1
TGCGCCAGCAGCAATAATCGGGACAGGGGTGCTGAAGCTTTCTTT
CASSNNRDRGAEAFF
>TRBV5-5|-|TRBD1|17|TRBJ2-1
TGTGCCAGCAGCTTTATTAGGACAGGGTTTGCCTACAATGAGCAGTTCTTC
CASSFIRTGFAYNEQFF
>TRBV6-5|-|-|15|TRBJ1-2
TGTGCCAGCAGCCGAACGCAAGGGGCCGGCTATGGCTACACCTTC
CASSRTQGAGYGYTF
>TRBV28|-|-|12|TRBJ2-7
TGTGCCAGCAGTTTAATGAGGCGGGAGCAGTACTTC
CASSLMRREQYF
>TRBV4-2|-|TRBD1|16|TRBJ2-5
TGTGCCAGCAGGCAAATATCGGGACAGGGAATGAAGACCCAGTACTTC
CASRQISGQGMKTQYF
>TRBV7-2|few|-|12|TRBJ2-1
TGTGCCAGCAGCTTAGTCGAGGATGAGCAGTTCTTC
CASSLVEDEQFF
>TRBV7-9|few|-|14|TRBJ1-1
TGTGCCAGCAGCTTAGCGCTAATGAACACTGAAGCTTTCTTT
CASSLALMNTEAFF
>TRBV2|-|-|14|TRBJ1-1
TGTGCCAGCAGTGAAGAGGGAGCGAGGACTGAAGCTTTCTTT
CASSEEGARTEAFF
>TRBV4-1|few|-|13|TRBJ2-4
TGCGCCAGCAGCCAGGTCCAGGGCTCCATTCAGTACTTC
CASSQVQGSIQYF
>TRBV25-1|-|-|15|TRBJ2-2
TGTGCCAGCAGTTCCACAGGGCGGAGCACCGGGGAGCTGTTTTTT
CASSSTGRSTGELFF
>TRBV3-1/TRBV3-2|-|TRBD1|15|TRBJ2-1
TGTGCCAGCAGACCAGGACAGGGGAATTACAATGAGCAGTTCTTC
CASRPGQGNYNEQFF
>TRBV19|-|-|17|TRBJ2-2
TGTGCCAGTAGTATAGTGAGGGAGGCAGTGAACACCGGGGAGCTGTTTTTT
CASSIVREAVNTGELFF
>TRBV6-2/TRBV6-3|-|-|15|TRBJ1-5
TGTGCCAGCAGCCTCAGGGGCGAAAGCAATCAGCCCCAGCATTTT
CASSLRGESNQPQHF
>TRBV5-1|-|-|15|TRBJ2-1
TGCGCCAGCAGCTTGGGGACAGCTACCTACAATGAGCAGTTCTTC
CASSLGTATYNEQFF
>TRBV25-1|-|-|13|TRBJ2-7
TGTGCCAGCAGTGAATATGGCCTTTACGAGCAGTACTTC
CASSEYGLYEQYF
>TRBV9|once|-|14|TRBJ2-5
TGTGCCAGCAGCGCCCGGGGGGCCCAAGAGACCCAGTACTTC
CASSARGAQETQYF
>TRBV6-5|-|-|14|TRBJ2-7
TGTGCCAGCAGTATCTCCGACAGGCACTACGAGCAGTACTTC
CASSISDRHYEQYF
>TRBV11-2|-|TRBD1|15|TRBJ1-4
TGTGCCAGCAGCCTAACAGGGGTCGATAATGAAAAACTGTTTTTT
CASSLTGVDNEKLFF
>TRBV27|few|-|14|TRBJ2-1
TGTGCCAGCAGTGACAGTCGAGCCTACAATGAGCAGTTCTTC
CASSDSRAYNEQFF
>TRBV18|-|-|14|TRBJ2-2
TGTGCCAGCTCACAATCCCAGGGAACCGGGGAGCTGTTTTTT
CASSQSQGTGELFF
>TRBV20-1|-|TRBD1|11|TRBJ2-3
TGCAGTGGGGACAGCACGGATACGCAGTATTTT
CSGDSTDTQYF
>TRBV19|-|-|14|TRBJ1-5
TGTGCCAGTAGTATGTCCCAGGGAGGTCAGCCCCAGCATTTT
CASSMSQGGQPQHF
>TRBV19|-|-|14|TRBJ2-7
TGTGCCAGTAGTCCCGGCGGCAGGGTCTACGAGCAGTACTTC
CASSPGGRVYEQYF
>TRBV14|-|-|16|TRBJ1-3
TGTGCCAGCAGCCAAGACGGCGGGGTAGCGGGAAACACCATATATTTT
CASSQDGGVAGNTIYF
>TRBV2|-|TRBD1|16|TRBJ1-3
TGTGCCAGCAGGCCTGGGACAGGCACCTCTGGAAACACCATATATTTT
CASRPGTGTSGNTIYF
>TRBV6-1|-|-|13|TRBJ2-6
TGTGCCAGCAGTGAAACGGGTACCAACGTCCTGACTTTC
CASSETGTNVLTF
>TRBV10-3|-|-|14|TRBJ1-4
TGTGCCTCAGCGTCACAGGGCTTTAATGAAAAACTGTTTTTT
CASASQGFNEKLFF
>TRBV6-5|once|-|16|TRBJ1-1
TGTGCCAGCAGTTACTATTCCGGGCTTAGGGGCACTGAAGCTTTCTTT
CASSYYSGLRGTEAFF
>TRBV19|-|TRBD2|15|TRBJ2-1
TGTGCCACCACACTTATGGCGGGGGTATACAATGAGCAGTTCTTC
CATTLMAGVYNEQFF
>TRBV3-1/TRBV3-2|-|-|17|TRBJ2-7
TGTGCCAGCAGCCAAGATGGGGGGGCAGGCGAAGCCTACGAGCAGTACTTC
CASSQDGGAGEAYEQYF
>TRBV5-8|few|-|12|TRBJ2-1
TGTGCCAGCAGCCTGACAGGTTATGAGCAGTTCTTC
CASSLTGYEQFF
>TRBV4-1|-|-|17|TRBJ2-3
TGCGCCAGCAGCCAAGATACCCGACTAGACCCCACAGATACGCAGTATTTT
CASSQDTRLDPTDTQYF
>TRBV5-5|-|TRBD1|16|TRBJ1-6
TGTGCCAGCATGATGAAGGGGACAGCGGAGTATTCACCCCTCCACTTT
CASMMKGTAEYSPLHF
>TRBV13|-|TRBD1|15|TRBJ2-7
TGTGCCAGCAGCTTAGGCCCGACAGGGGAGTACGAGCAGTACTTC
CASSLGPTGEYEQYF
>TRBV27|-|-|13|TRBJ1-2
TGTGCCAGCAGTTTTCAGGGGTACTATGGCTACACCTTC
CASSFQGYYGYTF
>TRBV7-9|-|TRBD2|15|TRBJ2-3
TGTGCCAGCAGCCCAACTAGCGGGGGCAGAGATACGCAGTATTTT
CASSPTSGGRDTQYF
>TRBV5-1|-|-|14|TRBJ2-3
TGCGCCAGCAGCCCAGCGACTAGCACAGATACGCAGTATTTT
CASSPATSTDTQYF
>TRBV5-4|few|-|14|TRBJ1-2
TGTGCCAGCAGCCCTGCTAAGCCTAACTATGGCTACACCTTC
CASSPAKPNYGYTF
>TRBV27|-|TRBD1|14|TRBJ2-7
TGTGCCAGCACGGAGGGGACAGGAGCATACGAGCAGTACTTC
CASTEGTGAYEQYF
>TRBV7-8|-|-|14|TRBJ1-3
TGTGCCAGCAGCTCCTTAACAGGGCTCAACACCATATATTTT
CASSSLTGLNTIYF
>TRBV10-3|-|-|14|TRBJ2-7
TGTGCCATCAGTGAGTCCCCCCTGGGGAGCGAGCAGTACTTC
CAISESPLGSEQYF